The 24 T cell receptor beta chains in this list originate from one sample, sequenced in a study of T cell responses to AZD1222 COVID-19 vaccine. Libraries were prepared by immunoSEQ multiplex PCR; TCRdb keeps only in-frame clonotypes and omits some of them. The table lists 90,000 to 130,000 clones, 89% of them singletons, with approximately 3.1% in the top ten. This specimen consisted of peripheral blood, obtained on day 0 of MenACWY control vaccination. The receptors derive from an adult in good health.

The chain links TRBV29-1 to TRBJ2-5; D is perhaps TRBD1 (6 bases). Germline CDR1 is SQVTM and CDR2 is ANQGSEA. The V and J ends lost 4 bases and 3 bases respectively, with 9 bases between them. The CDR3 runs 12 residues. CDR3: CSVVKGEETQYF. CDR3 DNA: TGCAGCGTTGTAAAGGGGGAAGAGACCCAGTACTTC.

CDR3 DNA: TGTGCCAGCAGTCCCCTGGCGGGGGCTCAAGGGAACACTGAAGCTTTCTTT. This encodes CASSPLAGAQGNTEAFF. The V gene is TRBV27, the J gene TRBJ1-1, with a weak D call TRBD1 (6 bases). Germline CDR1 and CDR2: MNHEY and SMNVEV (reference sequence). The CDR3 is 17 amino acids. Trimming removed 5 bases from V and 1 base from J, with 20 bases in between.

The rearrangement joins TRBV4-3 to TRBJ1-3, with D unresolved. V lost 0 bases to trimming and J lost 2 bases, with 5 bases between them. CDR1 LGHNA and CDR2 YSLEER come from the germline V gene. This CDR3 region has 14 residues. The CDR3 spells CASSQDLPGNTIYF. CDR3 DNA sequence: TGCGCCAGCAGCCAAGATCTACCTGGAAACACCATATATTTT.

J is TRBJ1-5 and V is TRBV5-1; TRBD1 matches at 7 bases. The CDR3 sequence is 15 residues long. CDR1 and CDR2 (germline): SGHRS, YFSETQ. V gave up 0 bases and J gave up 4 bases; unmatched junction bases: 4. CDR3 sequence reads: CASSLGTGRNQPQHF. The DNA for the CDR3 is TGCGCCAGCAGCTTGGGGACAGGAAGGAATCAGCCCCAGCATTTT. The full variable domain, its missing parts supplied by reference TRBV5-1 and TRBJ1-5, is KAGVTQTPRYLIKTRGQQVTLSCSPISGHRSVSWYQQTPGQGLQFLFEYFSETQRNKGNFPGRFSGRQFSNSRSEMNVSTLELGDSALYLCASSLGTGRNQPQHFGDGTRLSIL.

The V call is TRBV6-5, the J call TRBJ1-2; D uncertain. This CDR3 comprises 12 residues. Trimming took 6 bases from V and 0 from J, leaving 5 bases between them. Germline lookup yields CDR1 MNHEY and CDR2 SVGAGI. In DNA, the CDR3 is TGTGCCAGCAGAACAGCTAACTATGGCTACACCTTC. Amino acid sequence: CASRTANYGYTF.

The chain recombines TRBV5-4 with TRBJ2-7; 11 nucleotides line up with TRBD2. V lost 4 bases to trimming and J lost 3 bases; unmatched junction nucleotides: 6. The CDR3 loop spans 15 amino acids. Germline CDR1 and CDR2: SGHNT and YYREEE (reference sequence). The DNA for the CDR3 is TGTGCCAGCAGCCCTGGACTAGCGGGCAGCTACGAGCAGTACTTC. Its protein product is CASSPGLAGSYEQYF. The entire variable domain, with the rest obtained from reference TRBV5-4 and TRBJ2-7, is as follows: ETGVTQSPTHLIKTRGQQVTLRCSSQSGHNTVSWYQQALGQGPQFIFQYYREEENGRGNFPPRFSGLQFPNYSSELNVNALELDDSALYLCASSPGLAGSYEQYFGPGTRLTVT.

This clone has only one observation. The chain combines TRBV7-9 with TRBJ1-2, with D perhaps TRBD1 (5 bases). CDR1 SEHNR and CDR2 FQNEAQ come from the germline V gene (reference sequence). CDR3 size: 13 residues. V was clipped by 1 base and J by 6 bases, with 9 bases between them. CDR3 amino acids: CASSLGGGDGYTF. The CDR3 region has the DNA TGTGCCAGCAGCTTAGGTGGAGGGGATGGCTACACCTTC. The variable domain in full, completed from reference TRBV7-9 and TRBJ1-2, reads DTGVSQNPRHKITKRGQNVTFRCDPISEHNRLYWYRQTLGQGPEFLTYFQNEAQLEKSRLLSDRFSAERPKGSFSTLEIQRTEQGDSAMYLCASSLGGGDGYTFGSGTRLTVV.

This clone was seen a handful of times. CDR3: CASRGDPNEQYF. The CDR3 nucleotides read TGCGCCAGCAGGGGGGATCCCAACGAGCAGTACTTC. The chain joins TRBV5-1 to TRBJ2-7, with D perhaps given as TRBD1 or TRBD2 (5 bases each). The CDR3 extends over 12 amino acids. From germline, CDR1 is SGHRS and CDR2 YFSETQ. Trimming cost V 5 bases and J 5 bases, with 11 bases left between them.

About this clone: The junction differs from germline at one of its ends, possibly a read error. V and J are TRBV11-1 and TRBJ1-2; D unclear. Looked up from germline, CDR1 is SGHAT and CDR2 is FQDESV (reference sequence). The CDR3 has 14 amino acids. The CDR3 DNA is TGTGCCAGCAGGCGGCCTGGGTTGGATTATGGCTGCACCTTC. It yields the protein CASRRPGLDYGCTF.

CDR3 in DNA: TGTGCCAGCAGCCCTGGACAGGCTAACTATGGCTACACCTTC. It encodes CASSPGQANYGYTF. The chain couples TRBV7-6 to TRBJ1-2; 7 positions agree with TRBD1. Looked up from germline, CDR1 is SGHVS and CDR2 is FNYEAQ. The CDR3 runs to 14 residues. V was pared by 5 bases and J by 0 bases, with 3 bases of the junction left unmatched.

The V call is TRBV5-1, the J call TRBJ2-7; no firm D call. CDR1 and CDR2 from the germline V gene are SGHRS and YFSETQ. Trimming pared 5 bases from V and 4 bases from J, leaving 22 bases between. The CDR3 consists of 16 residues. The CDR3 sequence: CASRDRGRKSGYEQYF. The CDR3 DNA follows: TGCGCCAGCAGAGACCGCGGAAGAAAGAGTGGTTACGAGCAGTACTTC.

The chain uses TRBV6-5 and TRBJ1-1, with TRBD1 matching over 7 bases. Trimming cost V 6 bases and J 0 bases; bases outside gene matches: 4. The CDR3 contains 14 residues. CDR1 MNHEY and CDR2 SVGAGI come from the germline V gene. CDR3 residues: CASSLGQMNTEAFF. CDR3 sequence (DNA): TGTGCCAGCAGCCTGGGACAGATGAACACTGAAGCTTTCTTT.

The chain is built from TRBV5-1 and TRBJ2-5, with 8 nucleotides matching TRBD1. Losses at the gene ends were 1 base for V and 4 bases for J; bases not matched to a gene: 3. This CDR3 region has 14 residues. CDR1 and CDR2 from the germline V gene are SGHRS and YFSETQ. Written as DNA, the CDR3 is TGCGCCAGCAGCTTGACAGGGGGGAGAGAGACCCAGTACTTC. Residues: CASSLTGGRETQYF.

The genes are TRBV7-9 and TRBJ1-1; D is perhaps TRBD1 (6 bases). Trimming shortened V by 1 base and J by 4 bases, and 13 bases separated the two germline ends. CDR3 length: 15 amino acids. Germline V CDR1 and CDR2: SEHNR, FQNEAQ (reference sequence). CDR3 in amino acids: CASSLGQGMVTEAFF. The CDR3 nucleotides read TGTGCCAGCAGCTTAGGTCAGGGGATGGTCACTGAAGCTTTCTTT.

This CDR3 reads CATIRDLGTGELFF. The CDR3 DNA reads TGTGCTACTATACGGGATTTGGGCACCGGGGAGCTGTTTTTT. The gene calls are TRBV7-7 and TRBJ2-2; tentative D call: TRBD2 (5 bases). This CDR3 has 14 residues. CDR1 is SSHAT, CDR2 FNYEAQ, per germline (reference sequence).

The CDR3 DNA reads as TGTGCCAGCAGTGCATCGACAGGGAACACTGAAGCTTTCTTT. This codes for CASSASTGNTEAFF. The chain combines TRBV6-4 with TRBJ1-1; a possible D gene is TRBD1 (6 bases). Germline V gives CDR1 MRHNA, CDR2 SNTAGT. V gave up 4 bases and J gave up 1 base, with 10 bases separating them. This CDR3 has 14 residues.

This chain joins TRBV6-8 and TRBJ2-3; no reliable D call. The germline V and J ends were trimmed by 5 bases and 1 base, with 19 bases remaining between them. The germline CDR1 and CDR2 sequences are MNHGY and SAAAGT. The CDR3 is made up of 17 amino acids. CDR3 protein: CASSPDQRSVGTDTQYF. CDR3 coding DNA: TGTGCCAGCAGTCCGGACCAGAGGTCCGTCGGCACAGATACGCAGTATTTT.

The chain has TRBV6-1 and TRBJ2-5; no reliable D call. Germline V CDR1 and CDR2: MNHNS, SASEGT. This CDR3 comprises 17 residues. The V end was cut by 0 bases, the J end by 0 bases, with 14 bases between. The DNA of the CDR3 is TGTGCCAGCAGTGAAGCCGGGTACACCATGTACCAAGAGACCCAGTACTTC. Translating gives CASSEAGYTMYQETQYF.

This clone was counted only a few times. The rearrangement joins TRBV5-8 to TRBJ2-5; 8 bases are shared with TRBD1. This CDR3 spans 14 amino acids. Germline assignment: CDR1 SGHTS and CDR2 YDEGEE. The trim removed 0 bases at V and 5 bases at J, leaving 3 bases unmatched. The CDR3 DNA reads TGTGCCAGCAGCTTGGGACAGGGGAGGGAGACCCAGTACTTC. Translated: CASSLGQGRETQYF.

The rearrangement joins TRBV3-1 (or the pseudogene TRBV3-2) to TRBJ2-7; 7 bases fit TRBD1. Trimming removed 3 bases from V and 2 bases from J; junction bases left unmatched: 4. The CDR3 runs to 14 residues. CDR1 and CDR2 from the germline V gene are LGHDT and YNNKEL (reference sequence). The CDR3 nucleotides read TGTGCCAGCAGCCAGGGACAGCCTACCTACGAGCAGTACTTC. This translates into CASSQGQPTYEQYF.

This chain connects TRBV7-9 to TRBJ1-5; a weak D match, TRBD1 (5 bases). Per the germline V gene, CDR1 is SEHNR and CDR2 is FQNEAQ (reference sequence). The CDR3 contains 14 residues. V was pared by 1 base and J by 5 bases, with 9 bases between. CDR3 protein: CASSLGPGHQPQHF. CDR3 bases: TGTGCCAGCAGCTTAGGCCCAGGGCATCAGCCCCAGCATTTT.

This clone was seen more than once but under ten times. The V gene is TRBV28, the J gene TRBJ2-7; maybe TRBD2 (6 bases). CDR1 and CDR2 (germline): MDHEN, SYDVKM. This CDR3 comprises 15 residues. V was pared by 3 bases and J by 7 bases, with 19 bases between. The chain's CDR3 is CASSFGGTVLREQYF. CDR3 coding DNA: TGTGCCAGCAGTTTCGGAGGGACTGTTCTACGAGAGCAGTACTTC. Variable domain in full (rest from reference TRBV28 and TRBJ2-7): DVKVTQSSRYLVKRTGEKVFLECVQDMDHENMFWYRQDPGLGLRLIYFSYDVKMKEKGDIPEGYSVSREKKERFSLILESASTNQTSMYLCASSFGGTVLREQYFGPGTRLTVT.

V is TRBV4-2 and J is TRBJ2-2; TRBD1 agrees at 8 bases. In germline, CDR1 is LGHNA, CDR2 YNFKEQ. The CDR3 runs to 17 residues. V shed 0 bases, J shed 3 bases, and the junction held 6 bases outside the gene matches. CDR3 protein: CASSQEGQGLHTGELFF. CDR3 nucleotide sequence: TGTGCCAGCAGCCAAGAAGGACAGGGCCTGCACACCGGGGAGCTGTTTTTT.

This clone was counted a few times. This sequence joins TRBV4-2 and TRBJ2-7, with 7 bases matching TRBD1. The ends lost 0 bases at V and 4 bases at J; junction bases unmatched: 6. The CDR3 has 15 amino acids. Germline lookup yields CDR1 LGHNA and CDR2 YNFKEQ. DNA for the CDR3: TGTGCCAGCAGCCAAGAATTGGGACAGATATACGAGCAGTACTTC. It is translated as CASSQELGQIYEQYF.